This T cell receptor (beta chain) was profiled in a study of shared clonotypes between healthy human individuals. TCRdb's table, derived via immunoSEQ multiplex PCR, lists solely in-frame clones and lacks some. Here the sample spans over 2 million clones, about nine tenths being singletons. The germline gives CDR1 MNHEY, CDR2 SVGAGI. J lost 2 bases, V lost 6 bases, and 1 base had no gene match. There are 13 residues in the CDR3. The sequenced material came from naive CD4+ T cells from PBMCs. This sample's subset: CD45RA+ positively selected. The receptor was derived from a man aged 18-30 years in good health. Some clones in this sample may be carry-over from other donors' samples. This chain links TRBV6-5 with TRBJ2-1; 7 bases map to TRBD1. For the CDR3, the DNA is TGTGCCAGCAGGCAGGGGGCCTACAATGAGCAGTTCTTC. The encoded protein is CASRQGAYNEQFF.